Reported below is one T cell receptor (beta chain). In the study's own analysis: Estimated nucleated cell counts came from reference gene primer amplification. Some clones are missing from TCRdb's copy, which holds only in-frame ones; the method was immunoSEQ multiplex PCR. That table is the source of V, J and clone size, and D and trimming were worked out from the DNA. The profile shows about 98,000 clones, 81% of them singletons. The entry originates in a study of blood T cell repertoires in COVID-19. Study-level background: Acute-phase and convalescent COVID-19 samples originated in the United States, Italy and Spain. The analysed material was cDNA or gDNA that came from T cells, B-cell-depleted T cells, or PBMCs.

The CDR3 sequence is 15 residues long. Germline trimming cut 5 bases from V and 9 bases from J; bases unmatched to any gene: 9. CDR1 and CDR2 from the germline V gene are MNHEY and SVGEGT. Specimen: peripheral blood. The chain recombines TRBV6-2 or TRBV6-3 with TRBJ1-6, with 8 bases fitting TRBD1. The TCR originated in a woman aged 80 or over with acute or convalescent COVID-19. CDR3 sequence (DNA): TGTGCCAGCAGTAGATGGACAGGGTATCCTTCACCCCTCCACTTT. As protein: CASSRWTGYPSPLHF.